A selection of T cell receptor beta chains follows, all from one sample in a study of Ad26.COV2.S vaccination and SARS-CoV-2 variants. The protocol was immunoSEQ multiplex PCR, while the TCRdb copy is restricted to in-frame clones and leaves out a portion. This sample has a few hundred thousand clones; approximately 87% occur once, and the top ten carry 3.6%. Sequencing used peripheral blood, obtained in a trial of Ad26.COV2.S vaccine versus placebo. These receptors were taken from a person aged 18-60 years who received the Ad26.COV2.S COVID-19 vaccine or a placebo. Each CDR3 is given with its conserved first and last residue. A D gene is named only where the DNA matches it firmly. Clone size is stated in some rows and not others, as once, few, many or a class when expanded.

J gene: TRBJ2-5
clone size: -
V gene: TRBV10-3
D gene: TRBD2
CDR3 protein: CAISELAGGGYQETQYF
CDR3 DNA: TGTGCCATCAGTGAACTAGCGGGGGGCGGGTACCAAGAGACCCAGTACTTC

J gene: TRBJ2-6
clone size: -
V gene: TRBV12-3/TRBV12-4
D gene: -
CDR3 protein: CASRWLEANVLTF
CDR3 DNA: TGTGCCAGCCGCTGGCTTGAGGCCAACGTCCTGACTTTC

J gene: TRBJ2-2
clone size: -
V gene: TRBV12-3/TRBV12-4
D gene: TRBD1
CDR3 protein: CASKGARTGELFF
CDR3 DNA: TGTGCCAGCAAGGGGGCGCGCACCGGGGAGCTGTTTTTT

J gene: TRBJ1-3
clone size: -
V gene: TRBV2
D gene: TRBD1
CDR3 protein: CASSASKGQVVIF
CDR3 DNA: TGTGCCAGCAGTGCCTCTAAGGGACAGGTCGTAATTTTT

J gene: TRBJ2-2
clone size: -
V gene: TRBV5-1
D gene: -
CDR3 protein: CASSLVGELTGELFF
CDR3 DNA: TGCGCCAGCAGCTTGGTGGGGGAACTCACCGGGGAGCTGTTTTTT

J gene: TRBJ2-5
clone size: -
V gene: TRBV19
D gene: -
CDR3 protein: CASSNSSDPITTQYF
CDR3 DNA: TGTGCCAGTAGTAACTCATCGGACCCCATTACGACCCAGTACTTC

J gene: TRBJ1-2
clone size: few
V gene: TRBV6-4
D gene: -
CDR3 protein: CASSDIYGGISGYTF
CDR3 DNA: TGTGCCAGCAGTGACATCTACGGGGGCATAAGTGGCTACACCTTC

J gene: TRBJ2-7
clone size: -
V gene: TRBV6-5
D gene: -
CDR3 protein: CASSPGAVSREQYF
CDR3 DNA: TGTGCCAGCAGCCCCGGCGCGGTTTCAAGAGAGCAGTACTTC

J gene: TRBJ2-7
clone size: once
V gene: TRBV30
D gene: -
CDR3 protein: CAWGDSEEQYF
CDR3 DNA: TGTGCCTGGGGAGATTCTGAGGAGCAGTACTTC

J gene: TRBJ2-1
clone size: -
V gene: TRBV6-5
D gene: -
CDR3 protein: CASSLRLDPYNEQFF
CDR3 DNA: TGTGCCAGCAGTCTCCGACTAGACCCCTACAATGAGCAGTTCTTC

J gene: TRBJ2-7
clone size: few
V gene: TRBV5-5
D gene: -
CDR3 protein: CASNRASSGYEQYF
CDR3 DNA: TGTGCCAGCAACAGGGCCAGCAGCGGTTACGAGCAGTACTTC

J gene: TRBJ2-3
clone size: -
V gene: TRBV6-2/TRBV6-3
D gene: TRBD2
CDR3 protein: CASSSGRVGDTDTQYF
CDR3 DNA: TGTGCCAGCAGCAGTGGGAGGGTTGGGGACACAGATACGCAGTATTTT

J gene: TRBJ2-1
clone size: -
V gene: TRBV29-1
D gene: TRBD1
CDR3 protein: CSAGTGWANEQFF
CDR3 DNA: TGCAGCGCCGGGACAGGGTGGGCCAATGAGCAGTTCTTC

J gene: TRBJ2-7
clone size: -
V gene: TRBV4-3
D gene: TRBD2
CDR3 protein: CASSERWASGGSFYEQYF
CDR3 DNA: TGCGCCAGCAGCGAAAGATGGGCTAGCGGGGGGTCTTTCTACGAGCAGTACTTC

J gene: TRBJ2-7
clone size: few
V gene: TRBV7-8
D gene: -
CDR3 protein: CASSPSPQGRYEQYF
CDR3 DNA: TGTGCCAGCAGCCCCTCTCCGCAGGGTCGCTACGAGCAGTACTTC

J gene: TRBJ1-2
clone size: -
V gene: TRBV6-5
D gene: TRBD1
CDR3 protein: CASRDRGRGRGYTF
CDR3 DNA: TGTGCCAGCAGGGACAGGGGGAGGGGAAGAGGCTACACCTTC

J gene: TRBJ1-6
clone size: -
V gene: TRBV30
D gene: -
CDR3 protein: CAWSGGGNSPLHF
CDR3 DNA: TGTGCCTGGAGTGGGGGGGGGAATTCACCCCTCCACTTT

J gene: TRBJ1-4
clone size: -
V gene: TRBV2
D gene: -
CDR3 protein: CASSERQYYDPTNEKLFF
CDR3 DNA: TGTGCCAGCAGTGAGAGGCAGTATTATGATCCAACTAATGAAAAACTGTTTTTT

J gene: TRBJ2-7
clone size: -
V gene: TRBV5-6
D gene: -
CDR3 protein: CASSLIPGAGEQYF
CDR3 DNA: TGTGCCAGCAGCTTGATTCCGGGGGCGGGCGAGCAGTACTTC

J gene: TRBJ2-7
clone size: -
V gene: TRBV21-1
D gene: -
CDR3 protein: CASSTDRDSDWYEQYF
CDR3 DNA: TGTGCCAGCAGCACCGACCGGGACAGCGACTGGTACGAGCAGTACTTC

J gene: TRBJ1-2
clone size: -
V gene: TRBV6-5
D gene: TRBD1
CDR3 protein: CASSPRTGPNYGYTF
CDR3 DNA: TGTGCCAGCAGTCCGCGGACAGGCCCTAACTATGGCTACACCTTC

J gene: TRBJ2-1
clone size: -
V gene: TRBV27
D gene: TRBD2
CDR3 protein: CASSLTGTSGDDEQFF
CDR3 DNA: TGTGCCAGCAGTTTAACGGGGACTAGCGGGGACGATGAGCAGTTCTTC

J gene: TRBJ2-6
clone size: -
V gene: TRBV4-3
D gene: TRBD1
CDR3 protein: CASSQDLGPGTGVFGANVLTF
CDR3 DNA: TGCGCCAGCAGCCAGGATCTTGGCCCCGGGACAGGGGTTTTTGGGGCCAACGTCCTGACTTTC

J gene: TRBJ2-7
clone size: few
V gene: TRBV29-1
D gene: -
CDR3 protein: CSVEDRGEEQYF
CDR3 DNA: TGCAGCGTTGAAGATAGGGGGGAGGAGCAGTACTTC

J gene: TRBJ2-2
clone size: -
V gene: TRBV6-7
D gene: TRBD1
CDR3 protein: CASSPVGTGSGELFF
CDR3 DNA: TGTGCCAGCAGTCCGGTTGGGACAGGGTCAGGGGAGCTGTTTTTT

J gene: TRBJ1-1
clone size: -
V gene: TRBV15
D gene: -
CDR3 protein: CATSRGGPLRTEAFF
CDR3 DNA: TGTGCCACCAGCAGAGGAGGCCCCTTGAGGACTGAAGCTTTCTTT

J gene: TRBJ2-1
clone size: once
V gene: TRBV7-3
D gene: TRBD1
CDR3 protein: CASSLGTGYSEQFF
CDR3 DNA: TGTGCCAGCAGCCTGGGGACAGGGTATAGTGAGCAGTTCTTC

J gene: TRBJ2-3
clone size: -
V gene: TRBV27
D gene: TRBD2
CDR3 protein: CASRLNMGGGTDTQYF
CDR3 DNA: TGTGCCAGCAGGCTCAATATGGGGGGGGGCACAGATACGCAGTATTTT

J gene: TRBJ2-3
clone size: few
V gene: TRBV12-3/TRBV12-4
D gene: -
CDR3 protein: CASSRGTDTQYF
CDR3 DNA: TGTGCCAGCAGTCGGGGCACAGATACGCAGTATTTT

J gene: TRBJ2-7
clone size: once
V gene: TRBV5-6
D gene: TRBD1
CDR3 protein: CASSLGQRSFYEQYF
CDR3 DNA: TGTGCCAGCAGCCTGGGACAGCGGAGCTTTTACGAGCAGTACTTC

J gene: TRBJ2-7
clone size: -
V gene: TRBV15
D gene: TRBD1
CDR3 protein: CATSRDLGTGYEQYF
CDR3 DNA: TGTGCCACCAGCAGAGATCTCGGGACAGGATACGAGCAGTACTTC

J gene: TRBJ2-3
clone size: -
V gene: TRBV11-2
D gene: -
CDR3 protein: CASSPTGGTDTQYF
CDR3 DNA: TGTGCCAGCAGCCCAACCGGAGGCACAGATACGCAGTATTTT

J gene: TRBJ2-7
clone size: -
V gene: TRBV7-8
D gene: -
CDR3 protein: CASSFLSGTEPRKQYF
CDR3 DNA: TGTGCCAGCAGCTTCCTATCCGGGACTGAACCCCGCAAGCAGTACTTC

J gene: TRBJ2-7
clone size: -
V gene: TRBV6-6
D gene: TRBD1
CDR3 protein: CASSPNRGNYEQYF
CDR3 DNA: TGTGCCAGCAGCCCCAACAGGGGGAACTACGAGCAGTACTTC

J gene: TRBJ1-4
clone size: -
V gene: TRBV28
D gene: TRBD1
CDR3 protein: CASSLQPTGVSGEKLFF
CDR3 DNA: TGTGCCAGCAGTTTACAGCCCACAGGGGTGTCGGGTGAAAAACTGTTTTTT

J gene: TRBJ2-1
clone size: -
V gene: TRBV13
D gene: TRBD1
CDR3 protein: CASSFGTGGHEQFF
CDR3 DNA: TGTGCCAGCAGCTTTGGGACAGGGGGCCATGAGCAGTTCTTC

J gene: TRBJ1-2
clone size: -
V gene: TRBV2
D gene: TRBD1
CDR3 protein: CASNFAGQGNYGYTF
CDR3 DNA: TGTGCCAGCAACTTCGCGGGACAGGGCAACTATGGCTACACCTTC

J gene: TRBJ1-1
clone size: -
V gene: TRBV19
D gene: -
CDR3 protein: CASSVPQDTEAFF
CDR3 DNA: TGTGCCAGTAGTGTTCCTCAGGACACTGAAGCTTTCTTT

J gene: TRBJ2-1
clone size: once
V gene: TRBV2
D gene: -
CDR3 protein: CASRPRDNEQFF
CDR3 DNA: TGTGCCAGCAGACCCAGGGACAATGAGCAGTTCTTC

J gene: TRBJ2-2
clone size: -
V gene: TRBV3-1/TRBV3-2
D gene: -
CDR3 protein: CASSLWGHTGELFF
CDR3 DNA: TGTGCCAGCAGCCTGTGGGGCCACACCGGGGAGCTGTTTTTT

J gene: TRBJ2-1
clone size: -
V gene: TRBV28
D gene: TRBD2
CDR3 protein: CASSPTSGSPGEQFF
CDR3 DNA: TGTGCCAGCAGTCCGACTAGCGGGTCCCCAGGGGAGCAGTTCTTC

J gene: TRBJ1-5
clone size: -
V gene: TRBV12-3/TRBV12-4
D gene: -
CDR3 protein: CASSRTVNQPQHF
CDR3 DNA: TGTGCCAGCAGCAGGACGGTTAATCAGCCCCAGCATTTT

J gene: TRBJ2-3
clone size: once
V gene: TRBV6-5
D gene: TRBD2
CDR3 protein: CASGLAGVTDTQYF
CDR3 DNA: TGTGCCAGCGGACTAGCGGGGGTCACAGATACGCAGTATTTT

J gene: TRBJ2-5
clone size: -
V gene: TRBV6-1
D gene: -
CDR3 protein: CASSDVRGLETQYF
CDR3 DNA: TGTGCCAGCAGTGACGTGCGGGGTCTGGAGACCCAGTACTTC

J gene: TRBJ1-6
clone size: -
V gene: TRBV6-2/TRBV6-3
D gene: -
CDR3 protein: CASSYSTGSYNSPLHF
CDR3 DNA: TGTGCCAGCAGTTACTCGACGGGCAGCTATAATTCACCCCTCCACTTT

J gene: TRBJ2-1
clone size: -
V gene: TRBV5-1
D gene: TRBD1
CDR3 protein: CASSLNTGADNEQFF
CDR3 DNA: TGCGCCAGCAGCTTAAATACAGGGGCTGACAATGAGCAGTTCTTC

J gene: TRBJ1-6
clone size: -
V gene: TRBV9
D gene: -
CDR3 protein: CASSRTNSPLHF
CDR3 DNA: TGTGCCAGCAGCCGGACCAATTCACCCCTCCACTTT

J gene: TRBJ2-5
clone size: -
V gene: TRBV5-6
D gene: -
CDR3 protein: CASSSTFSAQYF
CDR3 DNA: TGTGCCAGCAGCTCTACCTTCTCGGCCCAGTACTTC

J gene: TRBJ2-5
clone size: -
V gene: TRBV20-1
D gene: -
CDR3 protein: CSASLDPQETQYF
CDR3 DNA: TGCAGTGCTAGTCTAGACCCCCAAGAGACCCAGTACTTC

J gene: TRBJ1-2
clone size: few
V gene: TRBV29-1
D gene: TRBD1
CDR3 protein: CSVRTGDPIGYTF
CDR3 DNA: TGCAGCGTCCGGACAGGGGATCCTATTGGCTACACCTTC

J gene: TRBJ2-2
clone size: -
V gene: TRBV6-5
D gene: TRBD1
CDR3 protein: CASSYSPDRAVGELFF
CDR3 DNA: TGTGCCAGCAGTTATTCCCCGGACAGGGCCGTCGGGGAGCTGTTTTTT

J gene: TRBJ1-1
clone size: -
V gene: TRBV19
D gene: TRBD1
CDR3 protein: CASSIGDRHEAFF
CDR3 DNA: TGTGCCAGTAGTATTGGGGACAGGCATGAAGCTTTCTTT

J gene: TRBJ1-5
clone size: -
V gene: TRBV18
D gene: -
CDR3 protein: CASSRRDSNQPQHF
CDR3 DNA: TGTGCCAGCTCGCGAAGGGACAGCAATCAGCCCCAGCATTTT

J gene: TRBJ2-1
clone size: -
V gene: TRBV7-2
D gene: -
CDR3 protein: CASSPAPSSSYNEQFF
CDR3 DNA: TGTGCCAGCAGCCCGGCCCCTAGCTCTTCCTACAATGAGCAGTTCTTC

J gene: TRBJ2-1
clone size: -
V gene: TRBV15
D gene: TRBD2
CDR3 protein: CATSRDVAGGSSYNEQFF
CDR3 DNA: TGTGCCACCAGCAGAGACGTAGCGGGGGGGTCCTCCTACAATGAGCAGTTCTTC

J gene: TRBJ1-3
clone size: -
V gene: TRBV5-6
D gene: -
CDR3 protein: CASSPGPSSGNTIYF
CDR3 DNA: TGTGCCAGCAGCCCGGGACCGAGCTCTGGAAACACCATATATTTT

J gene: TRBJ2-1
clone size: -
V gene: TRBV19
D gene: -
CDR3 protein: CASSHPGREPSSYNEQFF
CDR3 DNA: TGTGCCAGTAGCCACCCAGGACGGGAACCCAGCTCCTACAATGAGCAGTTCTTC

J gene: TRBJ2-1
clone size: -
V gene: TRBV10-3
D gene: TRBD2
CDR3 protein: CAIMDPLAGGHNEQFF
CDR3 DNA: TGTGCCATCATGGACCCACTAGCGGGGGGCCACAATGAGCAGTTCTTC

J gene: TRBJ1-1
clone size: -
V gene: TRBV27
D gene: -
CDR3 protein: CASRRSRGNTEAFF
CDR3 DNA: TGTGCCAGCAGAAGATCCAGGGGGAACACTGAAGCTTTCTTT

J gene: TRBJ1-2
clone size: -
V gene: TRBV20-1
D gene: -
CDR3 protein: CSARPGRPGIF
CDR3 DNA: TGCAGTGCTCGACCAGGTCGGCCTGGGATCTTC